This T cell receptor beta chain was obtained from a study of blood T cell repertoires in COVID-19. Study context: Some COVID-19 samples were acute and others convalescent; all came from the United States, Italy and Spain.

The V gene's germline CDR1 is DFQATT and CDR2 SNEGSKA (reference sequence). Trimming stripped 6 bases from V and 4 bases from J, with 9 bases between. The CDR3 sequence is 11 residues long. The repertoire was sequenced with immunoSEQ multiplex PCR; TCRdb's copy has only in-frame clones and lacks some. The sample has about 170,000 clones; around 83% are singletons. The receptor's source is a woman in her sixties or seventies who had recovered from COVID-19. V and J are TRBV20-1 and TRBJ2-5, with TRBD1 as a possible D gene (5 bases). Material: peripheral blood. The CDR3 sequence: CSARQGETQYF. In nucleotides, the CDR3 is TGCAGTGCCCGGCAGGGAGAGACCCAGTACTTC.